Listed below are T cell receptor beta chains from one sample, sequenced in a study of blood T cell repertoires in COVID-19. Sequencing was performed with immunoSEQ multiplex PCR; in TCRdb, only in-frame clones are kept and a portion is missing. The data hold a few hundred thousand clones, with roughly nine tenths observed a single time. The sequencing input was peripheral blood. The receptors were sampled from a man aged 60 to 75 with acute or convalescent COVID-19. CDR3s include the opening cysteine and the closing phenylalanine or tryptophan. A D gene is named only where the DNA matches it firmly. Only part of the rows carry a size: once, few, many, or a class if the clone is expanded.

>TRBD2|NA|TRBV6-2/TRBV6-3|TRBJ2-7
TGTGCCAGCAGTCGTCAATCGGGACTAGTGGGGCTCGGCGAGCAGTACTTC
CASSRQSGLVGLGEQYF
>NA|once|TRBV19|TRBJ1-1
TGTGCCAGTACCCCGCGGGGGTGGGTAAGCACTGAAGCTTTCTTT
CASTPRGWVSTEAFF
>TRBD1|NA|TRBV7-3|TRBJ1-2
TGTGCCAGCAGCTTAGAGGGGGCTCAGAACTATGGCTACACCTTC
CASSLEGAQNYGYTF
>TRBD2|NA|TRBV14|TRBJ2-2
TGTGCCAGCAGCCACGCGGGAGGTAACACCGGGGAGCTGTTTTTT
CASSHAGGNTGELFF
>NA|NA|TRBV11-1|TRBJ1-2
TGTGCCAGCAGCTTGGGGGCCTACACCTTC
CASSLGAYTF
>NA|NA|TRBV28|TRBJ2-7
TGTGCCAGCAGCCCTATCGGGAGTGTGCAGTACGAGCAGTACTTC
CASSPIGSVQYEQYF
>NA|NA|TRBV3-1/TRBV3-2|TRBJ1-4
TGTGCCAGCAGCCAATTACGTGGGGCAGGGAATGAAAAACTGTTTTTT
CASSQLRGAGNEKLFF
>TRBD1|NA|TRBV6-5|TRBJ1-3
TGTGCCAGCAGTTGGGACAGGGGCTCCTCTGGAAACACCATATATTTT
CASSWDRGSSGNTIYF
>NA|few|TRBV5-1|TRBJ2-7
TGCGCCAGCAGCGATCTAATCCCCCGGGAGCAGTACTTC
CASSDLIPREQYF
>NA|once|TRBV6-4|TRBJ1-2
TGTGCCAGCAGTGACCCCCCTAGGGGAAGGCTCTATGGCTACACCTTC
CASSDPPRGRLYGYTF
>TRBD1|NA|TRBV7-9|TRBJ2-7
TGTGCCAGCAGCCACGCACCGGGACAGGGATCCTACGAGCAGTACTTC
CASSHAPGQGSYEQYF
>NA|NA|TRBV27|TRBJ2-7
TGTGCCAGCAGTTTCCGCGACGCGAGCGGCGAGCAGTACTTC
CASSFRDASGEQYF
>TRBD2|NA|TRBV27|TRBJ2-1
TGTGCCAGCAGTTTGTCCCTGACTAGCGGGGGGGGAGATGAGCAGTTCTTC
CASSLSLTSGGGDEQFF
>NA|NA|TRBV19|TRBJ2-3
TGTGCCAGTACCCATAACCCGGTAGATACGCAGTATTTT
CASTHNPVDTQYF
>TRBD2|NA|TRBV7-2|TRBJ2-7
TGTGCCAGCAGAGCGGGAGCCTCGTCGAGAGAGCAGTACTTC
CASRAGASSREQYF
>TRBD2|NA|TRBV19|TRBJ2-2
TGTGCCAGTAGTATCCCGGGGGGGACGAACACCGGGGAGCTGTTTTTT
CASSIPGGTNTGELFF
>TRBD1|NA|TRBV6-4|TRBJ1-2
TGTGCCAGCAGTGCTTCGGGACAGGGTGATGGCTACACCTTC
CASSASGQGDGYTF
>TRBD2|NA|TRBV29-1|TRBJ2-3
TGCAGCGTTGGGGCCCTCGGGGGAGGGCCGGCAGATACGCAGTATTTT
CSVGALGGGPADTQYF
>NA|NA|TRBV19|TRBJ1-5
TGTGCCAGTAGTATAGGCGCCAGGAGCAATCAGCCCCAGCATTTT
CASSIGARSNQPQHF
>TRBD1|few|TRBV30|TRBJ1-5
TGTGCCTGGAGTGCAACAGGGGTGGGTCAGCCCCAGCATTTT
CAWSATGVGQPQHF
>NA|NA|TRBV30|TRBJ2-2
TGTGCCTGGAGTCGACAAAACACCGGGGAGCTGTTTTTT
CAWSRQNTGELFF
>NA|NA|TRBV11-3|TRBJ2-7
TGTGCCAGCAGCTCGTCCTACGAGCAGTACTTC
CASSSSYEQYF
>NA|NA|TRBV7-8|TRBJ1-2
TGTGCCAGCAGCTTAGCGAAGGCAGGGTTTAATGGCTACACCTTC
CASSLAKAGFNGYTF
>NA|NA|TRBV12-5|TRBJ2-1
TGTGCTAGTGGTTTGGGGCAGGACTATGGAAATGAGCAGTTCTTC
CASGLGQDYGNEQFF
>NA|NA|TRBV30|TRBJ1-1
TGTGCCTGGAGTGTACTGAGGGGCAGGGGGAACACTGAAGCTTTCTTT
CAWSVLRGRGNTEAFF
>NA|NA|TRBV2|TRBJ1-4
TGTGCCAGCAGGCCGGACAGAACTAATGAAAAACTGTTTTTT
CASRPDRTNEKLFF
>TRBD2|NA|TRBV30|TRBJ2-1
TGTGCCTGGAGTATATTAGCGGGACCTAATGAGCAGTTCTTC
CAWSILAGPNEQFF
>TRBD1|NA|TRBV9|TRBJ1-2
TGTGCCAGCAGCGTAGGGGGGGACAGCCGTAACTATGGCTACACCTTC
CASSVGGDSRNYGYTF
>NA|NA|TRBV7-2|TRBJ1-6
TGTGCCAGCAGCTTAGTCACGGGTAGGGGTTCACCCCTCCACTTT
CASSLVTGRGSPLHF
>TRBD1|NA|TRBV28|TRBJ1-5
TGTGCCAGCAGTCATCTTCCGGGACAGGGGGCGGGCGGAAATCAGCCCCAGCATTTT
CASSHLPGQGAGGNQPQHF
>NA|NA|TRBV6-1|TRBJ2-7
TGTGCCAGCAGTGAAGCGCTAGAGATCTCCTACGAGCAGTACTTC
CASSEALEISYEQYF
>TRBD2|NA|TRBV18|TRBJ2-5
TGTGCCAGCTCCCAAAGCATGGGGACTAGCGGGGGTCTGGAGACCCAGTACTTC
CASSQSMGTSGGLETQYF
>TRBD1|once|TRBV28|TRBJ2-7
TGTGCCAGCAGTCGGGACAGCTACGAGCAGTACTTC
CASSRDSYEQYF
>NA|NA|TRBV6-5|TRBJ1-2
TGTGCCAGCCAAGAGACATCTAACTATGGCTACACCTTC
CASQETSNYGYTF
>TRBD1|NA|TRBV5-4|TRBJ1-2
TGTGCCAGCAGCCCGGGACAGGAGCCCCCAGGCTATGGCTACACCTTC
CASSPGQEPPGYGYTF
>NA|NA|TRBV13|TRBJ1-2
TGTGCCAGCAGCCCCGGGTCCGCCGCGGAATACACCTTC
CASSPGSAAEYTF
>NA|few|TRBV5-1|TRBJ2-6
TGCGCCAGCAGCTCCAGTCGGAGAGCCGGGGCCAACGTCCTGACTTTC
CASSSSRRAGANVLTF
>TRBD1|NA|TRBV5-8|TRBJ2-5
TGTGCCAGCGCCGTTGGGCAGGGGGACGAGACCCAGTACTTC
CASAVGQGDETQYF
>TRBD1|NA|TRBV2|TRBJ1-2
TGTGCCAGCAGTCAGAGCCCAGGGGGGCCTTATGGCTACACCTTC
CASSQSPGGPYGYTF
>NA|NA|TRBV28|TRBJ2-5
TGTGCCAGCAGTTCTCCAGGGCGGGGAGAGACCCAGTACTTC
CASSSPGRGETQYF
>TRBD2|NA|TRBV29-1|TRBJ2-1
TGCAGCGTCCTTGGGCTAGCGGGACAAGCTGAGCAGTTCTTC
CSVLGLAGQAEQFF
>NA|once|TRBV7-6|TRBJ1-1
TGTGCCAGCAGCCCCGATTTTGCGGGGCCCGGCACTGAAGCTTTCTTT
CASSPDFAGPGTEAFF
>NA|NA|TRBV27|TRBJ1-6
TGTGCCAGCAGTTCCACAGGGAACGAAGCGGCTTCACCCCTCCACTTT
CASSSTGNEAASPLHF
>TRBD1|NA|TRBV27|TRBJ1-2
TGTGCCAGCAGTCCCCGACAGGGGGTTGTCTATGGCTACACCTTC
CASSPRQGVVYGYTF